This T cell receptor beta chain was recovered during a study of shared clonotypes between healthy human individuals. Concerning this clone itself: Its antigen is still unknown.

Using roughly 180 ng DNA, around 30,000 T cell genomes, the sorted-subset replicate PCRs were run. The table came from immunoSEQ multiplex PCR; TCRdb's copy has only in-frame clones and leaves some out. The sample consists of 2,500,000 or so clones, about 92% of them appearing once. Germline CDR1 and CDR2: MNHNS and SASEGT. The CDR3 contains 10 residues. With 7 bases removed from V and 7 bases from J, the gap between germline ends came to 7 bases. Study-level points and caveats: Shared clonotypes: roughly 4.7% naive CD4, under 4% naive CD8, 2% to 2.5% memory CD4, approximately 0.37% memory CD8. Rarefaction showed that sequencing of sorted subsets was incomplete (despite large depth).

Sequenced sample: naive CD4+ T cells sorted from blood. Subset: CD45RA+ positively selected. The chain uses TRBV6-1 and TRBJ1-1; D is unclear. This TCR derives from a young man in good health. The DNA for the CDR3 is TGTGCCAGCACGGTAATTGAAGCTTTCTTT. It encodes CASTVIEAFF.